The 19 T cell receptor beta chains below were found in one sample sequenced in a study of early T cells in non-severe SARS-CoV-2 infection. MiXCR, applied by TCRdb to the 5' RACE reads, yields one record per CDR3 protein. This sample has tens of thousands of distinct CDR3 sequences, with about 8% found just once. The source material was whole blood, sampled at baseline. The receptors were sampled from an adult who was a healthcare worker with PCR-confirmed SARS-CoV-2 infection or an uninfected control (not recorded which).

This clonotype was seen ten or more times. The CDR3 reads CASAPSPMGTGELFF. Written as DNA, the CDR3 is TGTGCCAGCGCCCCTAGCCCTATGGGCACCGGGGAGCTGTTTTTT. The chain combines TRBV6-1 with TRBJ2-2, with D perhaps TRBD2 (5 bases). The CDR3 is made up of 15 amino acids. Trimming cost V 8 bases and J 4 bases, with 17 bases left between them. The germline V gene has CDR1 MNHNS and CDR2 SASEGT.

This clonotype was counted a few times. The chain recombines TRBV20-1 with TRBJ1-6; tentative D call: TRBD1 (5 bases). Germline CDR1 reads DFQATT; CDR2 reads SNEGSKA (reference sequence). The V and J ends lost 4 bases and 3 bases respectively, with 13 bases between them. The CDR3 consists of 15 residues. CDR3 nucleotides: TGCAGTGCTAAAGGGGAGGGGTACTATAATTCACCCCTCCACTTT. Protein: CSAKGEGYYNSPLHF.

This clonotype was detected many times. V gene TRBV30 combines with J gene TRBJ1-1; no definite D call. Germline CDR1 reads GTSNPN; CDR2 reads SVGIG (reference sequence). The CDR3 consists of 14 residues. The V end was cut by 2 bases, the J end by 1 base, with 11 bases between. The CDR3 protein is CAWSRDGGNTEAFF. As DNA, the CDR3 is TGTGCCTGGAGTCGCGACGGTGGGAACACTGAAGCTTTCTTT.

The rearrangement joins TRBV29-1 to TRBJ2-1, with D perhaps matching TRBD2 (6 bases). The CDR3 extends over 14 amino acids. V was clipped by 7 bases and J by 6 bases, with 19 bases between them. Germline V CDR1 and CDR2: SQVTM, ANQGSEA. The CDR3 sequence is CSASYRDSGNEQFF. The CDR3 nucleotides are TGCAGCGCCTCGTATAGGGACTCGGGCAATGAGCAGTTCTTC.

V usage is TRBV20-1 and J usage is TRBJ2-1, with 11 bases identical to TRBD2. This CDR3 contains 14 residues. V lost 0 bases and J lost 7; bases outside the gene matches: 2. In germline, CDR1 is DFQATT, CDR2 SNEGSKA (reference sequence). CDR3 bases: TGCAGTGCTAGAGATAGCGGGGGGGTAAATGAGCAGTTCTTC. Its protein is CSARDSGGVNEQFF.

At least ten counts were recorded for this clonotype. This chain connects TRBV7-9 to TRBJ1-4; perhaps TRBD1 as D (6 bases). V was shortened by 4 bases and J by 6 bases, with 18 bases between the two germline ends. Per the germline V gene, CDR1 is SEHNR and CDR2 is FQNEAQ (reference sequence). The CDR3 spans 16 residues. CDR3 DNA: TGTGCCAGCAGCTCTCCCCTTGGGGCAGGGGATGAAAAACTGTTTTTT. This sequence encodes CASSSPLGAGDEKLFF.

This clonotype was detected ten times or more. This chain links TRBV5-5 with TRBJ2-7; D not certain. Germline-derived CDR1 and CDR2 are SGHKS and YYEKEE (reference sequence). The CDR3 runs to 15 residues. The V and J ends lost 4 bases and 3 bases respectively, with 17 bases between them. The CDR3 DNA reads TGTGCCAGCAGCCCTGCCAACCCTTCGATCTACGAGCAGTACTTC. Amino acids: CASSPANPSIYEQYF.

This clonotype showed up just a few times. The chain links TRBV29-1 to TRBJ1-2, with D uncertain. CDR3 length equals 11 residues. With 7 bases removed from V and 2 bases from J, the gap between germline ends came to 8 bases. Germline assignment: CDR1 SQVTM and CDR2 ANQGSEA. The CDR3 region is CSAWGNYGYTF. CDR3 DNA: TGCAGCGCGTGGGGAAACTATGGCTACACCTTC.

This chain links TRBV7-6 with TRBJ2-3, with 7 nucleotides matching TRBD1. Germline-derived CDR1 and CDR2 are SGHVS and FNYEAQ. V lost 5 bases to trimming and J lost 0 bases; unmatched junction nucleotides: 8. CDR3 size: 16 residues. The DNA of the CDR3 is TGTGCCAGCAGCACCGGACAGGCTGCTAGCACAGATACGCAGTATTTT. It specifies CASSTGQAASTDTQYF.

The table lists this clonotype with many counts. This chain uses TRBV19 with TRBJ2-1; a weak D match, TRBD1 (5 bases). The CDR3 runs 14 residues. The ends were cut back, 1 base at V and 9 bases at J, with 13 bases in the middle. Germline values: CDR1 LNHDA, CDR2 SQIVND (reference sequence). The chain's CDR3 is CASSIGQVRGEQFF. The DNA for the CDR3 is TGTGCCAGTAGTATAGGGCAGGTAAGGGGTGAGCAGTTCTTC.

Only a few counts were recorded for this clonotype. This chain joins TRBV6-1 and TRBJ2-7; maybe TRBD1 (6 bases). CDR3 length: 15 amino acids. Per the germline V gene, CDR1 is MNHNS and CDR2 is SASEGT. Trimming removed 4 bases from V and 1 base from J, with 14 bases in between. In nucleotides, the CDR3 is TGTGCCAGCAGTGCGAGTGCAGGGGATTCCTACGAGCAGTACTTC. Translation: CASSASAGDSYEQYF.

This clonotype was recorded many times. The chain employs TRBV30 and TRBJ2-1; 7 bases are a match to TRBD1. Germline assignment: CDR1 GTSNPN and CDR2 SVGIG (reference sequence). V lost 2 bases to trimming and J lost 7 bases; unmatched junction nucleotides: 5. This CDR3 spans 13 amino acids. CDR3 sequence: CAWSNGRGNEQFF. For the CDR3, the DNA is TGTGCCTGGAGTAACGGCAGGGGGAATGAGCAGTTCTTC. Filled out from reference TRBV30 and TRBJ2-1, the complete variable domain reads SQTIHQWPATLVQPVGSPLSLECTVEGTSNPNLYWYRQAAGRGLQLLFYSVGIGQISSEVPQNLSASRPQDRQFILSSKKLLLSDSGFYLCAWSNGRGNEQFFGPGTRLTVL.

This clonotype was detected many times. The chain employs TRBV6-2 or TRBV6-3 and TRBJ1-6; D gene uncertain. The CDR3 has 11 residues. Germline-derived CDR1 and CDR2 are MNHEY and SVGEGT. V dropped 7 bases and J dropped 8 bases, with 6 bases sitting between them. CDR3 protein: CASTSYSPLHF. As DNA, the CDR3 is TGTGCCAGCACCTCCTATTCACCCCTCCACTTT.

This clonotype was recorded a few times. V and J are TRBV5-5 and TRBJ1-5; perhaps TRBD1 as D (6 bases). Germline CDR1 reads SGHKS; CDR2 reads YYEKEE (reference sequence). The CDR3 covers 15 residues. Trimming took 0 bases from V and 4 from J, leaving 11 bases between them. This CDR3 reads CASSLALQGNQPQHF. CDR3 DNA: TGTGCCAGCAGCTTGGCCCTACAGGGAAATCAGCCCCAGCATTTT.

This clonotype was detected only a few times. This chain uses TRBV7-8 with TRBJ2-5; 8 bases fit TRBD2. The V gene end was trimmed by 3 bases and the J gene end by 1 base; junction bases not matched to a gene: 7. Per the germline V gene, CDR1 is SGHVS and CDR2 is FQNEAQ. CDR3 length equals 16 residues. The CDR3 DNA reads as TGTGCCAGCAGCTTTCTAGCGGGCGCAGTCCAAGAGACCCAGTACTTC. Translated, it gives CASSFLAGAVQETQYF.

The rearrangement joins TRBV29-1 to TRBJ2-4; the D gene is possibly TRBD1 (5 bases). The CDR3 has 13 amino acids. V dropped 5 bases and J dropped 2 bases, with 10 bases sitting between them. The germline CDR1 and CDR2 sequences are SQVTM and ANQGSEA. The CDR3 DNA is TGCAGCGTTTTCGACAGTTCCAAAAACATTCAGTACTTC. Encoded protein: CSVFDSSKNIQYF.

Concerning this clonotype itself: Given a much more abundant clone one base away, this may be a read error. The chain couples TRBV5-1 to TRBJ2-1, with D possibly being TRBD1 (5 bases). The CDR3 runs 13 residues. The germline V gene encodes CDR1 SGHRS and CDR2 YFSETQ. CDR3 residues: CTSSPQGYNEQFF. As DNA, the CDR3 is TGCACCAGCAGCCCGCAGGGATACAATGAGCAGTTCTTC.

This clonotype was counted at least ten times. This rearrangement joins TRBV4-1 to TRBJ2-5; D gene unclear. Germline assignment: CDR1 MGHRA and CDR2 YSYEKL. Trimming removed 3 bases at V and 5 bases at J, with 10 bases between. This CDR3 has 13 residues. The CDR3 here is CASSQGTWETQYF. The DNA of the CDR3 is TGCGCCAGCAGCCAGGGTACTTGGGAGACCCAGTACTTC.

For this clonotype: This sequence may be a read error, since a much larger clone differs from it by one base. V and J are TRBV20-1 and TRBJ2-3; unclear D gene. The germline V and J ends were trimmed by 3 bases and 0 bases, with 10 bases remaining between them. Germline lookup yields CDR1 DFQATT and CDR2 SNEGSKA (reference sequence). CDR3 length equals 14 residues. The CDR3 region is CSASRPQSTDTQYF. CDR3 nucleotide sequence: TGCAGTGCTAGTAGGCCCCAAAGCACAGATACGCAGTATTTT.